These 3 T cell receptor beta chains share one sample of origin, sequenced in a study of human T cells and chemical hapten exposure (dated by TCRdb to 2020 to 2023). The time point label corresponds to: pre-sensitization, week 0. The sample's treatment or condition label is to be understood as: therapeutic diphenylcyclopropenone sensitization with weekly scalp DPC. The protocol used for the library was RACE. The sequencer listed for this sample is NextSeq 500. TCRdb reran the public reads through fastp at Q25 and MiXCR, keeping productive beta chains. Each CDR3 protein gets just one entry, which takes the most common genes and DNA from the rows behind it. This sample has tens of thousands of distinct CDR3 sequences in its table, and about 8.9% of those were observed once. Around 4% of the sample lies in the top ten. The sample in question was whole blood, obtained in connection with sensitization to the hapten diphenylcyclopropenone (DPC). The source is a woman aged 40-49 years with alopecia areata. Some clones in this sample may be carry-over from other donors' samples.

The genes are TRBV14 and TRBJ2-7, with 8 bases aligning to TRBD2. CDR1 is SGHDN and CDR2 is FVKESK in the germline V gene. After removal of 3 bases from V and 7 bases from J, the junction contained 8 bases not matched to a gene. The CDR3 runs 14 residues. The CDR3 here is CASSHSPGGREQYF. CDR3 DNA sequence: TGTGCCAGCAGCCACTCCCCGGGGGGGCGGGAGCAGTACTTC. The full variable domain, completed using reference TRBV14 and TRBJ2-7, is EAGVTQFPSHSVIEKGQTVTLRCDPISGHDNLYWYRRVMGKEIKFLLHFVKESKQDESGMPNNRFLAERTGGTYSTLKVQPAELEDSGVYFCASSHSPGGREQYFGPGTRLTVT.

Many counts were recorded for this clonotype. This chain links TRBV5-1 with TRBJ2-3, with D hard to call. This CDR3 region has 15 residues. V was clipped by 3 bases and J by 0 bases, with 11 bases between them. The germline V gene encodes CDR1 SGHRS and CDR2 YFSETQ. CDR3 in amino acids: CASSSVRPSTDTQYF. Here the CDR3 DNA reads TGCGCCAGCAGCTCCGTGAGACCAAGCACAGATACGCAGTATTTT. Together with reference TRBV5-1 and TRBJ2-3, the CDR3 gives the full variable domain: KAGVTQTPRYLIKTRGQQVTLSCSPISGHRSVSWYQQTPGQGLQFLFEYFSETQRNKGNFPGRFSGRQFSNSRSEMNVSTLELGDSALYLCASSSVRPSTDTQYFGPGTRLTVL.

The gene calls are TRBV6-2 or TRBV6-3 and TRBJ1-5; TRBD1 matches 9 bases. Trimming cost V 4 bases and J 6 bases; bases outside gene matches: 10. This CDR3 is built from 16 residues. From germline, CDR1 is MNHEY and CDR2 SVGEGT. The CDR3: CASSSLQGAISQPQHF. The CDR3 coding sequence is TGTGCCAGCAGTTCCCTACAGGGGGCGATTTCTCAGCCCCAGCATTTT.